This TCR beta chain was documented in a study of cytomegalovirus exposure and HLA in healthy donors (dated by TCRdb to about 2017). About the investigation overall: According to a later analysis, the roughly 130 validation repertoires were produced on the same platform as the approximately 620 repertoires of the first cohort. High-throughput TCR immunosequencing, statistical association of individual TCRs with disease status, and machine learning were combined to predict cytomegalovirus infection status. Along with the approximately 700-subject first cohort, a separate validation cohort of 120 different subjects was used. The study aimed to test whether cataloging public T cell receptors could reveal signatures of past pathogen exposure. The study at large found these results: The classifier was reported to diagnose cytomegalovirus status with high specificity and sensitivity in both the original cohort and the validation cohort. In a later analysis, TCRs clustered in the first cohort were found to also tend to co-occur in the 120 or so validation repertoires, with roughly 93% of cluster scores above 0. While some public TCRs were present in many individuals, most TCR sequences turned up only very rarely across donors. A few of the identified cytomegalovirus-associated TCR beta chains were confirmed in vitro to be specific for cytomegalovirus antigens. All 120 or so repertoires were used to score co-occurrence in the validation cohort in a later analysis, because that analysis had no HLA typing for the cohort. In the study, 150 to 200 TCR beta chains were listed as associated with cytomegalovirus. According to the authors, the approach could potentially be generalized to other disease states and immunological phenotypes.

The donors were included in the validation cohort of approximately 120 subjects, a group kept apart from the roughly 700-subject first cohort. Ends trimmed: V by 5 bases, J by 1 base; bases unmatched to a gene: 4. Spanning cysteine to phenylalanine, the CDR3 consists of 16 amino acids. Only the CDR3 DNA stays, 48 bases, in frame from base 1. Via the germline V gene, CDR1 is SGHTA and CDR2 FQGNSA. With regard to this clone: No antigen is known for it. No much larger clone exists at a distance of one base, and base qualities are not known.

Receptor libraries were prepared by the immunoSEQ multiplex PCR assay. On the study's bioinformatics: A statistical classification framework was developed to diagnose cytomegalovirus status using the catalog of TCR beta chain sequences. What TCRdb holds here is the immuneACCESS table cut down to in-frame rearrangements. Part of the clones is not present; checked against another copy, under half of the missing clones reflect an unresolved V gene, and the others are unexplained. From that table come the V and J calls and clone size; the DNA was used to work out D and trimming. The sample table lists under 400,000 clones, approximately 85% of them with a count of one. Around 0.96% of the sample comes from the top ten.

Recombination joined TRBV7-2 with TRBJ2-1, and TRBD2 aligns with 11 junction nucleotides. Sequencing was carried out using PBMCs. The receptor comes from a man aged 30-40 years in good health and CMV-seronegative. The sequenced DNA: TGTGCCAGCAGCACACTAGCGGGGGTGTCCTACAATGAGCAGTTCTTC. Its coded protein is CASSTLAGVSYNEQFF.